This record covers a single TCR beta chain. The antigen remains undetermined. The data derive from a study of T-cell reconstitution after alpha-beta-depleted transplantation in children. The TCRbeta library was prepared with unique molecular identifiers. In TCRdb, the PCR reads were re-called with MiXCR into one record per CDR3 protein. The table shows under 400,000 distinct CDR3 sequences, with approximately 23% occurring only once. Overall study results and limits: Once a year had passed after transplant, T-cell counts and diversity came mostly from newly produced T cells. After transplant, high TCRbeta diversity at day 60 in some patients arose from surviving recipient T cells and thymic progenitors. Reports say that about two months after transplant, the alpha-beta T cells came out of several hundred graft clones that had expanded.

This TCR was sampled from a male patient younger than 18 who had a stem cell transplant for acute lymphoblastic leukemia, so the T cells may come from the graft donor. The sequenced sample was PBMCs, mostly from graft donor cells, obtained 180 days after TCRalphabeta/CD19-depleted stem cell transplant.

The CDR3 bases are TGTGCCAGCAGCTTAAGAGGGACAGGTACAAGCTCTGGGGCCAACGTCCTGACTTTC. Residues: CASSLRGTGTSSGANVLTF. The gene calls are TRBV11-1 and TRBJ2-6; 8 bases align to TRBD1. The CDR3 extends over 19 amino acids. Germline CDR1 is SGHAT and CDR2 is FQDESV (reference sequence). The junction had 9 bases not matched to a gene; V was cut back by 2 bases and J by 0 bases.